This T cell receptor beta chain originates from a study of tumor and adjacent non-tumor tissue in lung cancer. Study background: Aged about 30 to 76 years, patients included 9 to 11 men and a few women with stage I to III disease. Study-level points and caveats: Tumor repertoires had a smaller top 100 clone share than normal lung. Tumor tissue had significantly higher TCR diversity than normal lung.

The germline V gene has CDR1 SGHAT and CDR2 FQNNGV. The V end was cut by 7 bases, the J end by 5 bases, with 20 bases between. The CDR3 is 15 residues long. The template was RNA from unsorted bulk tissue. Distant lung tissue was collected more than 3 cm away from the tumor edge. The library came from three nested PCR rounds adapted from ARM-PCR protocols. TCRdb ran MiXCR on the multiplex PCR reads and lists one entry per CDR3 protein. In the table there are 70,000 to 90,000 distinct CDR3 sequences, 80% to 90% of which are singletons. Remarks on this clonotype: The antigen remains unidentified.

The V gene is TRBV11-2, the J gene TRBJ2-5; D possibly corresponds to TRBD1 (6 bases). The source is a man in his sixties with non-small cell lung cancer. The specimen sequenced was distant non-tumor lung tissue. DNA for the CDR3: TGTGCCAGCAACTTGGAACAGACAGGACGGGAGACCCAGTACTTC. Protein product: CASNLEQTGRETQYF.